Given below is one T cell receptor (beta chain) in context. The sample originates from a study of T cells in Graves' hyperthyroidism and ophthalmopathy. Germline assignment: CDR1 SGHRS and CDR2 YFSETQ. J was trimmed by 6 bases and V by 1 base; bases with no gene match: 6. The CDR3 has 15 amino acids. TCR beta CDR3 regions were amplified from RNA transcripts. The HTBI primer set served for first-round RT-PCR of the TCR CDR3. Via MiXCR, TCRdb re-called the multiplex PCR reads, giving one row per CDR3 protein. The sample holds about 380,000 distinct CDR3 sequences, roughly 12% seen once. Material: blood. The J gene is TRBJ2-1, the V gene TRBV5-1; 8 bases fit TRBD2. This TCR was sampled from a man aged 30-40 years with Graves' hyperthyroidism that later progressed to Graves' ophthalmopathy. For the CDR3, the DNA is TGCGCCAGCAGCTTGCTACTAGCGGCCTCCAATGAGCAGTTCTTC. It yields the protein CASSLLLAASNEQFF.